A selection of T cell receptor beta chains follows, all from one sample in a study of identical twins. TCRdb reprocessed the 5' RACE reads via MiXCR and lists one record per CDR3 protein. The sample has about 890,000 distinct CDR3 sequences; about 12% are singletons. These data are also associated with another study on yellow fever vaccine responses in identical twins.

Sequences were obtained from PBMCs. Source of these receptors: a woman between 18 and 29 years old in good health. Both conserved end residues are part of each CDR3. A D gene is named only where the DNA matches it firmly. The listing skips clone size in some rows; elsewhere it reads once, few, many or a size class.

>many|TRBJ2-2|TRBV4-1|TRBD1
CASSRAGQGFGTGELFF
TGCGCCAGCAGCCGAGCCGGACAGGGCTTTGGTACCGGGGAGCTGTTTTTT
>.|TRBJ2-7|TRBV3-1|TRBD2
CASSQDRQRGYEQYF
TGTGCCAGCAGCCAAGATCGGCAGCGGGGCTACGAGCAGTACTTC
>.|TRBJ2-5|TRBV6-4|.
CASSAAEQETQYF
TGTGCCAGCAGTGCGGCGGAACAAGAGACCCAGTACTTC
>few|TRBJ2-2|TRBV12-3/TRBV12-4|.
CASSGFGGGSTGELFF
TGTGCCAGCAGCGGCTTTGGTGGTGGGTCAACCGGGGAGCTGTTTTTT
>many|TRBJ1-5|TRBV5-1|.
CASSLGGTNQPQHF
TGCGCCAGCAGCTTGGGCGGTACGAATCAGCCCCAGCATTTT
>.|TRBJ1-2|TRBV4-1|.
CASSQDLILSNYGYTF
TGCGCCAGCAGCCAAGATTTAATTCTTTCTAACTATGGCTACACCTTC
>many|TRBJ2-7|TRBV11-3|.
CASSERDNRYEQYF
TGTGCCAGCAGCGAAAGGGACAATCGCTACGAGCAGTACTTC
>.|TRBJ2-2|TRBV10-3|.
CAISGTFGELFF
TGTGCCATCAGTGGAACTTTCGGGGAGCTGTTTTTT
>few|TRBJ1-1|TRBV4-1|TRBD1
CASSQDRQGFF
TGCGCCAGCAGCCAAGATCGACAGGGTTTCTTT
>.|TRBJ1-6|TRBV27|.
CASSSGSYNSPLHF
TGTGCCAGCAGTTCGGGCAGCTATAATTCACCCCTCCACTTT
>many|TRBJ2-5|TRBV4-2|.
CASSHPTGGVETQYF
TGTGCCAGCAGCCACCCCACGGGGGGCGTAGAGACCCAGTACTTC
>.|TRBJ2-5|TRBV7-7|.
CASSLSEDPSRTQYF
TGTGCCAGCAGCTTATCAGAGGATCCATCAAGGACCCAGTACTTC
>.|TRBJ2-5|TRBV6-1|TRBD2
CASSFGTSGQETQYF
TGTGCCAGCAGCTTCGGGACTAGCGGACAAGAGACCCAGTACTTC
>.|TRBJ2-2|TRBV10-3|.
CAISERQTGELFF
TGTGCCATCAGTGAAAGACAGACCGGGGAGCTGTTTTTT
>many|TRBJ2-5|TRBV10-2|TRBD2
CASTWTSGSGETQYF
TGCGCCAGCACCTGGACTAGCGGGAGCGGGGAGACCCAGTACTTC
>few|TRBJ2-3|TRBV7-9|.
CASSFTRDTQYF
TGTGCCAGCAGCTTCACACGTGATACGCAGTATTTT
>.|TRBJ2-2|TRBV5-1|.
CASSLATAPTGELFF
TGCGCCAGCAGCTTGGCTACGGCCCCCACCGGGGAGCTGTTTTTT
>many|TRBJ2-7|TRBV29-1|.
CSGKIQGYEQYF
TGCAGCGGGAAGATTCAGGGGTACGAGCAGTACTTC
>few|TRBJ2-3|TRBV29-1|TRBD2
CSVNYFRTSGRTSTDTQYF
TGCAGCGTTAATTACTTCCGGACTAGCGGGAGGACTAGCACAGATACGCAGTATTTT
>few|TRBJ1-4|TRBV5-1|TRBD1
CASSFFTGTANEKLFF
TGCGCCAGCAGCTTCTTTACCGGGACAGCGAATGAAAAACTGTTTTTT
>few|TRBJ2-3|TRBV5-1|TRBD1
CASSRLPGDRQTDTQYF
TGCGCCAGCAGCCGACTTCCCGGGGACAGACAGACAGATACGCAGTATTTT
>few|TRBJ2-7|TRBV5-1|TRBD1
CASSQTLGQGGYEQYF
TGCGCCAGCAGCCAGACACTGGGACAGGGGGGCTACGAGCAGTACTTC
>.|TRBJ2-4|TRBV21-1|.
CASSKAGHLNIQYF
TGTGCCAGCAGCAAAGCGGGACACTTAAACATTCAGTACTTC
>few|TRBJ2-1|TRBV4-1|.
CASTNPQVGGRSDEQFF
TGCGCCAGCACCAACCCACAAGTCGGTGGGAGGAGCGATGAGCAGTTCTTC
>few|TRBJ2-7|TRBV6-1|.
CASSRPKRGSSYEQYF
TGTGCCAGCAGTCGACCGAAACGGGGGAGCTCCTACGAGCAGTACTTC
>many|TRBJ2-1|TRBV3-1|.
CASSQSSYNEQFF
TGTGCCAGCAGCCAGAGCTCCTACAATGAGCAGTTCTTC
>few|TRBJ2-1|TRBV28|.
CASLGESGYNEQFF
TGTGCCAGCTTGGGGGAAAGCGGTTACAATGAGCAGTTCTTC
>few|TRBJ2-7|TRBV5-1|.
CASSDSGPPFEQYF
TGCGCCAGCAGCGATAGCGGCCCGCCCTTCGAGCAGTACTTC
>few|TRBJ2-3|TRBV20-1|TRBD1
CSARERRAGGVSSSTDTQYF
TGCAGTGCTAGAGAACGCCGGGCAGGGGGTGTCTCATCTAGCACAGATACGCAGTATTTT
>.|TRBJ2-5|TRBV4-1|.
CASSQPRGTQYF
TGCGCCAGCAGCCAGCCCAGGGGGACCCAGTACTTC
>.|TRBJ1-1|TRBV5-1|TRBD1
CASSLDGQGREAFF
TGCGCCAGCAGCTTGGATGGACAGGGTCGGGAAGCTTTCTTT
>few|TRBJ2-6|TRBV20-1|.
CSARNYGRTSSGANVLTF
TGCAGTGCTAGAAACTATGGACGGACCTCATCTGGGGCCAACGTCCTGACTTTC
>.|TRBJ2-7|TRBV15|.
CATSRDSGRGSVEQYF
TGTGCCACCAGCAGAGATTCGGGCAGGGGATCGGTCGAGCAGTACTTC
>.|TRBJ2-1|TRBV24-1|TRBD1
CATSDRTGEENEQFF
TGTGCCACCAGTGACCGGACAGGGGAAGAGAATGAGCAGTTCTTC
>few|TRBJ2-3|TRBV9|TRBD2
CASSVVASGSSDTQYF
TGTGCCAGCAGCGTAGTGGCTAGCGGGAGCTCAGATACGCAGTATTTT
>.|TRBJ2-7|TRBV27|TRBD1
CASSRQGQFNEQYF
TGTGCCAGCAGTCGCCAGGGACAGTTCAACGAGCAGTACTTC
>few|TRBJ2-7|TRBV12-3/TRBV12-4|TRBD1
CASSLRQGASEQYF
TGTGCCAGCAGTTTACGACAGGGGGCGAGCGAGCAGTACTTC
>.|TRBJ2-3|TRBV6-1|.
CATRGLGTDTQYF
TGTGCCACCAGGGGTTTGGGGACAGATACGCAGTATTTT